A selection of T cell receptor beta chains follows, all from one sample in a study of tumor and adjacent non-tumor tissue in lung cancer. TCRdb reanalysed the multiplex PCR reads using MiXCR and keeps one entry per CDR3 protein. Found here are just over 200,000 distinct CDR3 sequences, 70% to 75% of them singletons; the top ten hold under 30%. Sequencing input: lung tumor tissue. Receptor source: a man aged 55 to 70 with non-small cell lung cancer. Each CDR3 is given with its conserved first and last residue. A D gene is named only where the DNA matches it firmly. Size tells how often a clone was seen (once, few, many) or the class of an expanded clone, and some rows leave it out.

D gene: .; clone size: .; J gene: TRBJ2-7; V gene: TRBV11-2; CDR3 protein: CASSSIGGTFYEQYF; CDR3 DNA: TGTGCCAGCAGCTCGATAGGGGGGACCTTCTACGAGCAGTACTTC
D gene: TRBD2; clone size: few; J gene: TRBJ2-3; V gene: TRBV5-6; CDR3 protein: CASSRPAGEWDTQYF; CDR3 DNA: TGTGCCAGCAGCCGTCCCGCGGGAGAATGGGATACGCAGTATTTT
D gene: TRBD1; clone size: .; J gene: TRBJ2-2; V gene: TRBV12-3/TRBV12-4; CDR3 protein: CASSLTGVMGAGELFF; CDR3 DNA: TGTGCCAGCAGTTTAACAGGGGTCATGGGGGCCGGGGAGCTCTTTTTT
D gene: TRBD2; clone size: .; J gene: TRBJ2-3; V gene: TRBV9; CDR3 protein: CASSVATSPPDTQFF; CDR3 DNA: TGTGCCAGCAGCGTAGCGACTAGCCCCCCAGATACGCAGTTTTTT
D gene: .; clone size: few; J gene: TRBJ2-5; V gene: TRBV5-1; CDR3 protein: CASSPGLGGVGETQYF; CDR3 DNA: TGCGCCAGCAGCCCTGGATTGGGCGGTGTCGGAGAGACCCAGTACTTC
D gene: .; clone size: .; J gene: TRBJ2-3; V gene: TRBV4-1; CDR3 protein: CASSGRGATNTQYF; CDR3 DNA: TGCGCCAGCAGTGGGCGTGGGGCCACAAATACGCAGTATTTT
D gene: .; clone size: few; J gene: TRBJ2-1; V gene: TRBV11-1; CDR3 protein: CTSSLAFLPTQFF; CDR3 DNA: TGTACCAGTAGCTTAGCGTTCTTGCCAACCCAGTTCTTC
D gene: .; clone size: .; J gene: TRBJ2-1; V gene: TRBV6-2/TRBV6-3; CDR3 protein: CASVSSTSYNEQFF; CDR3 DNA: TGTGCCAGCGTTTCGAGTACCTCCTACAATGAGCAGTTCTTC
D gene: .; clone size: .; J gene: TRBJ2-1; V gene: TRBV20-1; CDR3 protein: CSARSLEGSYNEQFF; CDR3 DNA: TGCAGTGCTAGATCCCTAGAGGGCTCATACAATGAGCAGTTCTTC
D gene: .; clone size: .; J gene: TRBJ2-1; V gene: TRBV12-3/TRBV12-4; CDR3 protein: CANSLILEQFF; CDR3 DNA: TGTGCCAACAGTTTGATCCTGGAGCAGTTCTTC
D gene: .; clone size: .; J gene: TRBJ1-1; V gene: TRBV11-3; CDR3 protein: CASSLNPNTEAFF; CDR3 DNA: TGTGCTAGCAGCTTAAATCCGAACACTGAAGCTTTCTTT
D gene: .; clone size: few; J gene: TRBJ2-2; V gene: TRBV4-1; CDR3 protein: CASSPSGGAHTGELFF; CDR3 DNA: TGCGCCAGCAGCCCCTCCGGAGGGGCGCACACCGGGGAGCTGTTTTTT
D gene: .; clone size: .; J gene: TRBJ2-4; V gene: TRBV7-9; CDR3 protein: CASSLVPDIQYF; CDR3 DNA: TGTGCCAGCAGCTTAGTTCCGGACATTCAGTACTTC
D gene: .; clone size: many; J gene: TRBJ1-1; V gene: TRBV11-2; CDR3 protein: CASSLPLQGSGEETEAFF; CDR3 DNA: TGTGCCAGCAGCCTCCCCCTACAGGGTAGTGGGGAGGAGACTGAAGCTTTCTTT
D gene: .; clone size: once; J gene: TRBJ1-5; V gene: TRBV5-4; CDR3 protein: CVTSLVRTPGPQHF; CDR3 DNA: TGTGTCACCAGCTTGGTAAGGACTCCTGGGCCCCAGCATTTT
D gene: .; clone size: .; J gene: TRBJ1-2; V gene: TRBV6-1; CDR3 protein: CVSSKPGAF; CDR3 DNA: TGTGTCAGCAGTAAGCCTGGTGCCTTC
D gene: TRBD2; clone size: once; J gene: TRBJ2-3; V gene: TRBV7-9; CDR3 protein: CASSLSLAGGSDAQYF; CDR3 DNA: TGTGCCAGCAGCTTGTCACTAGCGGGAGGCTCAGATGCGCAGTATTTT